The rows below give T cell receptor beta chains drawn from one sample of a study of cytomegalovirus exposure and HLA in healthy donors. Using immunoSEQ multiplex PCR, the repertoire was profiled, and TCRdb retains in-frame clones only, with some absent. The sample shows some 110,000 clones, 78% of them seen only once. The material sequenced was PBMCs. The receptor source for this set is a man aged 25 to 40 in good health and CMV-seronegative. CDR3s include the opening cysteine and the closing phenylalanine or tryptophan. The D gene is left open where the match is weak. Clone size is not always given. Where it is, it says once, few, many or a class for expanded clones.

-	-	TRBJ1-2	TRBV2	CASRGREVYGYTF	TGTGCCAGCAGAGGCAGGGAAGTCTATGGCTACACCTTC
-	once	TRBJ1-2	TRBV7-9	CASSGATGYGYTF	TGTGCCAGCAGCGGAGCGACAGGCTATGGCTACACCTTC
TRBD2	-	TRBJ2-5	TRBV7-2	CASSVTSGGGETQYF	TGTGCCAGCAGCGTGACTAGCGGGGGGGGAGAGACCCAGTACTTC
TRBD1	-	TRBJ1-5	TRBV11-2	CASGQGINQPQHF	TGTGCCAGCGGACAGGGGATCAATCAGCCCCAGCATTTT
-	-	TRBJ2-7	TRBV11-2	CASSLERGEGLEQYF	TGTGCCAGCAGCTTAGAGAGGGGGGAGGGGCTGGAGCAGTACTTC
-	-	TRBJ1-1	TRBV5-6	CASERERDTEAFF	TGTGCCAGCGAACGGGAACGGGACACTGAAGCTTTCTTT
TRBD1	-	TRBJ2-2	TRBV7-6	CASSLERTGGFGELFF	TGTGCCAGCAGCTTAGAGCGTACAGGGGGCTTCGGGGAGCTGTTTTTT
-	few	TRBJ1-3	TRBV29-1	CSVEKGGVGNTIYF	TGCAGCGTTGAAAAAGGGGGGGTTGGAAACACCATATATTTT
TRBD1	few	TRBJ2-2	TRBV25-1	CASSPTGGITGELFF	TGTGCCAGCAGTCCTACAGGGGGTATCACCGGGGAGCTGTTTTTT
TRBD2	-	TRBJ2-5	TRBV28	CASSSGLAGLSGETQYF	TGTGCCAGCAGCTCGGGACTAGCGGGATTATCTGGAGAGACCCAGTACTTC
TRBD2	-	TRBJ2-7	TRBV5-4	CASSFKTSGDYEQYF	TGTGCCAGCAGCTTCAAGACTAGCGGAGACTACGAGCAGTACTTC